These T cell receptor beta chains were read from a single sample in a study of regulatory T cells in long-lasting Graves disease. TCRdb re-analysed the multiplex PCR reads in MiXCR, keeping a single row per CDR3 protein. The sample carries some 500,000 distinct CDR3 sequences, about 16% recorded once. The same sample was also used in a study of T cells in Graves' hyperthyroidism and ophthalmopathy.

The sample in question was peripheral blood mononuclear cells (PBMCs), obtained at new diagnosis, from a patient treated with antithyroid drugs. Receptors were obtained from a woman aged 40 to 65 with Graves disease. Both conserved end residues are part of each CDR3. A D gene is named only where the DNA matches it firmly. Expanded clones get a size class; other rows say once, few or many, or leave the size out.

- TRBJ1-2 - TRBV5-1 TGCGCCAGCAGCTTGGACCAGATGTATGGCTACACCTTC CASSLDQMYGYTF
- TRBJ1-6 - TRBV12-5 TGTGCTAGTGGTTCCCCGACCGTTTCACCCCTCCACTTT CASGSPTVSPLHF
- TRBJ2-5 - TRBV7-8 TGTGCCAGCAGATCCTATAAGGCCCAAGAGACCCAGTACTTC CASRSYKAQETQYF
few TRBJ1-2 TRBD1 TRBV3-1 TGTGCCAGCAGCCAAGGACAGGGGCGGTACGCCTTC CASSQGQGRYAF
few TRBJ1-1 - TRBV7-6 TGTGCCAGCAGCTCTCAACAGGGACCCACTGAAGCTTTCTTT CASSSQQGPTEAFF
many TRBJ2-5 TRBD1 TRBV30 TGTGCCTGGGACAGGGGGTCAACCCAGTACTTC CAWDRGSTQYF
many TRBJ1-2 TRBD1 TRBV28 TGTGCCAGCAGTGCCCCGGGACAGGGGTTTAGCTACACCTTC CASSAPGQGFSYTF
many TRBJ2-2 TRBD1 TRBV28 TGTGCCAGCACCGGGGACAGGGTATTCACCGGGGAGCTGTTTTTT CASTGDRVFTGELFF
many TRBJ1-5 - TRBV7-4 TGTGCCAGCAGCTTAGGCAGGGCAAGCAATCAGCCCCAGCATTTT CASSLGRASNQPQHF
many TRBJ1-1 - TRBV30 TGTGCCTGGAGCGAGGGAATGAACACTGAAGCTTTCTTT CAWSEGMNTEAFF
many TRBJ2-3 TRBD2 TRBV12-3/TRBV12-4 TGTGCCAGCAGTCGACTAGCGGGGAGCACAGATACGCAGTATTTT CASSRLAGSTDTQYF
- TRBJ2-3 - TRBV5-4 TGTGCCAGCAGCGGTGGGGGGTTACTACGAGATACGCAGTATTTT CASSGGGLLRDTQYF
- TRBJ1-3 - TRBV18 TGTGCCAGCTCACCCCGGATTGACAACTCTGGAAACACCATATATTTT CASSPRIDNSGNTIYF
few TRBJ2-7 - TRBV7-9 TGTGCCAGCAGCTCCGTGCACGAGCAGTACTTC CASSSVHEQYF